Below, one T cell receptor (beta chain) is given with its context. The specificity of this receptor is unknown. No base quality information exists; no much larger clone differs at one position. This record comes from a study of vaccination effects on CD4 cells after COVID-19 (dated by TCRdb to the early 2020s). Describing the broader study: To identify antigen-specific CD4+ T cell clonotypes by their expansion, the ViraFEST assay first stimulated PBMC with viral peptide pools and then applied TCR sequencing. Two doses of either the BNT162b2 or the mRNA-1273 mRNA SARS-CoV-2 vaccine were administered to participants. About 2 million PBMC per well were cultured in IMDM with roughly 5% human AB serum, 10 IU/ml IL-2 and gentamicin, plus 10 ug/ml peptides. SARS-CoV-2 spike-specific CD4+ TCR repertoires were compared before and after mRNA vaccination in COVID-19 convalescent patients and in infection-naive vaccine recipients. The full study included 10 COVID-19 convalescent patients and several SARS-CoV-2-naive healthy vaccine recipients. Cultures from other donors in the study were sequenced with the Oncomine TCR Beta short-read assay on an Illumina iSeq 100. What the research found in general, with its limitations: At late post-vaccination timepoints, both infection-induced and vaccine-induced clones showed marked clonal contraction, consistent with waning T cell responses. The study was limited by a small number of convalescent patients, and early post-infection timepoints were lacking. In healthy vaccine recipients, vaccine-induced clones were almost all SARS-CoV-2 mono-reactive, with only 1 of 255 being cross-reactive with common cold coronaviruses.

The library was built by means of the immunoSEQ multiplex PCR assay. DNA from the cultured, isolated CD4+ T cells was subjected to TCR beta CDR3 sequencing. The study's own analysis went as follows. Non-productive TCR sequences were removed, reads were trimmed to the CDR3 region, and CDR3s of at least 7 amino acids were retained. The MANAFEST web app was used to pick out antigen-specific clonotypes by comparing their expansion in peptide wells with that in reference cultures. Positive clones required FDR<0.05 expansion versus reference and all other wells, odds ratio above 5, and frequency above 0.1% in two replicate wells. A clonotype was called cross-reactive if it was significantly expanded both in SARS-CoV-2 spike wells and in at least one common cold coronavirus spike condition. CDR3 similarity was assessed by Levenshtein distance using the stringdist R package, and unrooted trees were constructed with ape in R 3.6.1. This immuneACCESS table, as held by TCRdb, lists in-frame sequences with V and J called but not all clones. Of the missing ones, under half trace to an unresolved V gene in checked studies; the others have no known cause. D and trimming come from the DNA, and the V and J calls and clone size come from that table. The sample table lists roughly 50,000 clones, roughly three fifths of them with a count of one. 5% to 6.5% of the sample lies in the top ten.

After 10 days of culture, CD4+ T cells were isolated with the EasySep CD4+ T cell isolation kit. Healthy vaccine recipients had no prior SARS-CoV-2 infection, confirmed by negative nucleocapsid antibodies before and after vaccination. Half of the culture medium was replaced with fresh IL-2-containing medium on days 3 and 7. Each peptide stimulation condition was cultured in triplicate wells unless otherwise noted. PBMC were separated from whole blood using Ficoll-Paque Plus gradient centrifugation and were then either cryopreserved at -140C or used fresh. Genomic DNA was extracted from cultured CD4+ T cells with the QIAamp micro DNA kit. The sample was CD4+ T cells from PBMCs cultured without peptide, taken before COVID-19 vaccination. The source of this sequence is a human donor who received a COVID-19 vaccine.

CDR3 protein: CASSTKTGARVNEQYF. The DNA is as follows: TGTGCCAGTAGTACCAAGACAGGGGCCCGCGTTAACGAGCAGTACTTC. The V and J genes are TRBV19 and TRBJ2-7; TRBD1 matches 8 bases in the middle. Reading from cysteine to phenylalanine, the CDR3 counts 16 amino acids. Only CDR3 DNA is held: 48 bases, read in frame from base 1. From the germline V gene (reference sequence), CDR1 is LNHDA and CDR2 is SQIVND. V loses 4 bases at its end and J loses 5 bases; junction bases beyond the gene matches: 13. Reference TRBV19 and TRBJ2-7 proteins supply the regions before and after the CDR3; the full variable domain is: DGGITQSPKYLFRKEGQNVTLSCEQNLNHDAMYWYRQDPGQGLRLIYYSQIVNDFQKGDIAEGYSVSREKKESFPLTVTSAQKNPTAFYLCASSTKTGARVNEQYFGPGTRLTVT.